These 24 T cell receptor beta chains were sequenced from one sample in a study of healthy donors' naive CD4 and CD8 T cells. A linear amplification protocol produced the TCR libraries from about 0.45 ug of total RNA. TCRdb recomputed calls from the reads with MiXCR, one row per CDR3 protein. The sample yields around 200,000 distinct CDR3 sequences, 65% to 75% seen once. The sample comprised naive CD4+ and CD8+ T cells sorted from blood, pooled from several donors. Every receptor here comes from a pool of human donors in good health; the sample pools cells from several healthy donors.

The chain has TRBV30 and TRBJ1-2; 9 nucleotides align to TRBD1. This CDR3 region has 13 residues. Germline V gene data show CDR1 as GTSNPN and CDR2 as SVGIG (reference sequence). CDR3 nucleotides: TGTTCGTACAAGAGGGACAGGGATGATGGCTACACCTTC. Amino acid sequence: CSYKRDRDDGYTF.

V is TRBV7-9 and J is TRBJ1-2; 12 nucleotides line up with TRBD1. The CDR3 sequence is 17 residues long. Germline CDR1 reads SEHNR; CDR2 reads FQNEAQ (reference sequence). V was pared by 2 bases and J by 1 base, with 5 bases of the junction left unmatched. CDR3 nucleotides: TGTGCCAGCAGCTTATGGGGACAGGGGGCGAATAACTATGGCTACACCTTC. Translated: CASSLWGQGANNYGYTF.

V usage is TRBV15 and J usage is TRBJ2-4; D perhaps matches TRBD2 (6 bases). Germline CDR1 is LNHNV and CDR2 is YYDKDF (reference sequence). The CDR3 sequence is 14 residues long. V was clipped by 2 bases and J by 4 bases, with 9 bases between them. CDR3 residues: CATSRPGLKNIQYF. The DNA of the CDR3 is TGTGCCACCAGCAGACCGGGACTGAAAAACATTCAGTACTTC.

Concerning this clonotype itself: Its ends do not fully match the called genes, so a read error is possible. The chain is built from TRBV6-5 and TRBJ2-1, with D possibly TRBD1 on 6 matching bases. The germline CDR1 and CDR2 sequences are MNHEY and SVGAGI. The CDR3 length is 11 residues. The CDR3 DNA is TGTGCCAGTTCCCTCGGACAGACGATTAGCTTC. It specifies CASSLGQTISF.

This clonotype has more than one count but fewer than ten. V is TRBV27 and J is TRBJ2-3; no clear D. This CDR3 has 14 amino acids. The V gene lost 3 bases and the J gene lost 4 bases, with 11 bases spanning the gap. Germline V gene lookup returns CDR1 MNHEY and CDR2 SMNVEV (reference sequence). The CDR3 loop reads CASSFGHRPDTQYF. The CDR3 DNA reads TGTGCCAGCAGTTTTGGCCACCGACCAGATACGCAGTATTTT.

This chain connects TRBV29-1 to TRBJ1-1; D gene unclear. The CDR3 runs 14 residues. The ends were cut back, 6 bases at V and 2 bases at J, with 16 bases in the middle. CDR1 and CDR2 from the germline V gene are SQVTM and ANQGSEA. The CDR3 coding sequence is TGCAGCGTCGTCCTCCTGATAGCCAACACTGAAGCTTTCTTT. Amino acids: CSVVLLIANTEAFF.

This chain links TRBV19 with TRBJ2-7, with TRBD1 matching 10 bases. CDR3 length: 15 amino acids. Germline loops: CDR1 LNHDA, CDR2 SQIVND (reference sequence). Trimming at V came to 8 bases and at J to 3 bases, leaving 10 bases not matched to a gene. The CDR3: CASGSGTGVLYEQYF. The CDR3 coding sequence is TGTGCCAGTGGATCCGGGACAGGGGTTCTCTACGAGCAGTACTTC.

The CDR3, as DNA: TGCAGCGTAACACACGGTTTCTACGAGCAGTACTTC. Its translation is CSVTHGFYEQYF. The genes are TRBV29-1 and TRBJ2-7; D gene uncertain. Trimming removed 6 bases from V and 3 bases from J, with 12 bases in between. Germline V gene data show CDR1 as SQVTM and CDR2 as ANQGSEA. There are 12 residues in the CDR3.

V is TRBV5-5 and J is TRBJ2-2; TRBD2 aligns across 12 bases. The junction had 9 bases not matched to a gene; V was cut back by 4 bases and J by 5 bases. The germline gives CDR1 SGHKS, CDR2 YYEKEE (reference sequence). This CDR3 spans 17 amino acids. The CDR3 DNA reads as TGTGCCAGCAGCGTAAAGACTAGCGGGAGTGGTACCGGGGAGCTGTTTTTT. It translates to CASSVKTSGSGTGELFF. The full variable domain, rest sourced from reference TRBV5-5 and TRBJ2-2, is DAGVTQSPTHLIKTRGQQVTLRCSPISGHKSVSWYQQVLGQGPQFIFQYYEKEERGRGNFPDRFSARQFPNYSSELNVNALLLGDSALYLCASSVKTSGSGTGELFFGEGSRLTVL.

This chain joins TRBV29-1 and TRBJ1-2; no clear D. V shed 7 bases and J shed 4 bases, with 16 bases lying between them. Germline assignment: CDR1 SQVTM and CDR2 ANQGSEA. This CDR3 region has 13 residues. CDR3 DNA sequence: TGCAGCGCCCCGGACCCGGATGGCTATGGCTACACCTTC. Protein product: CSAPDPDGYGYTF. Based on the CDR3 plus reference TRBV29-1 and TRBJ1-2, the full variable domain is SAVISQKPSRDICQRGTSLTIQCQVDSQVTMMFWYRQQPGQSLTLIATANQGSEATYESGFVIDKFPISRPNLTFSTLTVSNMSPEDSSIYLCSAPDPDGYGYTFGSGTRLTVV.

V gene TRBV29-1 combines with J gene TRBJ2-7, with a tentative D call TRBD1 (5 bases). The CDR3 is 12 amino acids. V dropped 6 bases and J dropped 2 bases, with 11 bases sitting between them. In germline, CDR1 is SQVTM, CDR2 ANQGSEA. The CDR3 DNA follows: TGCAGCGTACAAATCAGGGCCTACGAGCAGTACTTC. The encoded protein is CSVQIRAYEQYF.

CDR3 bases: TGCGCCAGCAGTGAGAGGACTAGCGGGGGCTACGAGCAGTACTTC. Protein: CASSERTSGGYEQYF. The J gene is TRBJ2-7, the V gene TRBV10-1, with 13 bases that match TRBD2. The CDR3 is made up of 15 amino acids. From germline, CDR1 is WNHNN and CDR2 SYGVQD (reference sequence). J was trimmed by 3 bases and V by 2 bases; bases with no gene match: 1.

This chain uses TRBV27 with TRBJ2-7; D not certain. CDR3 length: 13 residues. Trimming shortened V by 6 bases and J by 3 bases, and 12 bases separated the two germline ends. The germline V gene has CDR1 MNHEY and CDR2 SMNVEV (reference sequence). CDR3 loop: CASRPGPGYEQYF. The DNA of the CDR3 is TGTGCCAGCAGACCTGGACCTGGCTACGAGCAGTACTTC.

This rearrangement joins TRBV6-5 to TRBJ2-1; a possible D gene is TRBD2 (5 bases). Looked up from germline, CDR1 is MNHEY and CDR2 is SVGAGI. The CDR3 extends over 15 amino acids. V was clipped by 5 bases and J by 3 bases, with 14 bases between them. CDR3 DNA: TGTGCCAGCAGTCCTCTTGGAGGACGCTACAATGAGCAGTTCTTC. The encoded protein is CASSPLGGRYNEQFF.

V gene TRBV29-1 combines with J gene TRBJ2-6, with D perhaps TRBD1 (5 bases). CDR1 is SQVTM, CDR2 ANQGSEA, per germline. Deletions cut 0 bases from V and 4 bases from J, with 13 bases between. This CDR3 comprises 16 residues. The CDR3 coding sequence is TGCAGCGTTGAAGACAGGGATCGATCCGGGGCCAACGTCCTGACTTTC. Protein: CSVEDRDRSGANVLTF.

The CDR3: CARSLAGANVLTF. As DNA, the CDR3 is TGTGCCAGAAGCTTGGCTGGGGCCAACGTCCTGACTTTC. The chain has TRBV5-3 and TRBJ2-6; no definite D call. TRBV5-3 is designated an ORF whose function remains uncertain. Trimming cost V 0 bases and J 2 bases, with 0 bases left between them. The CDR3 is made up of 13 amino acids.

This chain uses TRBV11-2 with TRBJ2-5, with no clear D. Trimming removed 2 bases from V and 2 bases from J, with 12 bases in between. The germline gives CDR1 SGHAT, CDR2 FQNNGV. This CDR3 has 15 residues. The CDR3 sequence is CASSLSQVKQETQYF. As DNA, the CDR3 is TGTGCCAGCAGCTTAAGTCAGGTCAAGCAAGAGACCCAGTACTTC. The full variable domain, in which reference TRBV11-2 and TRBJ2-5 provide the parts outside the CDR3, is EAGVAQSPRYKIIEKRQSVAFWCNPISGHATLYWYQQILGQGPKLLIQFQNNGVVDDSQLPKDRFSAERLKGVDSTLKIQPAKLEDSAVYLCASSLSQVKQETQYFGPGTRLLVL.

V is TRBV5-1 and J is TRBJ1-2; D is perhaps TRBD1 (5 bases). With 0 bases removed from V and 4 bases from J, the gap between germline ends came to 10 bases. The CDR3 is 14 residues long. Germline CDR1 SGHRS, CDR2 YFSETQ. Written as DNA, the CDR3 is TGCGCCAGCAGCTTGGACAGGTCATCCTATGGCTACACCTTC. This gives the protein CASSLDRSSYGYTF.

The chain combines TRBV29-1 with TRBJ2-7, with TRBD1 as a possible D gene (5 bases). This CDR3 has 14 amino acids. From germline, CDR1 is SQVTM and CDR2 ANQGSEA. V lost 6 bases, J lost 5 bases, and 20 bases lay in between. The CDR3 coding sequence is TGCAGCGTGCTGGACCGATTAGGGGTTGACGAGCAGTACTTC. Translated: CSVLDRLGVDEQYF.

The CDR3 reads CSAERRLARGGGADTQYF. The DNA of the CDR3 is TGCAGTGCCGAGAGGCGACTAGCGCGGGGAGGAGGCGCAGATACGCAGTATTTT. The gene calls are TRBV20-1 and TRBJ2-3; TRBD2 matches 8 bases. Unmatched junction bases numbered 21, after V lost 6 bases and J lost 4 bases. The CDR3 covers 18 residues. From germline, CDR1 is DFQATT and CDR2 SNEGSKA (reference sequence).

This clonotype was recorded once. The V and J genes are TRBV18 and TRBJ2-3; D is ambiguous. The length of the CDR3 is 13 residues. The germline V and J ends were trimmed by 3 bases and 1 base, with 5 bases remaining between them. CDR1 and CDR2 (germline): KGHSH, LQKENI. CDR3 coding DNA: TGTGCCAGCTCACCCCAGGGCACAGATACGCAGTATTTT. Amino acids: CASSPQGTDTQYF.

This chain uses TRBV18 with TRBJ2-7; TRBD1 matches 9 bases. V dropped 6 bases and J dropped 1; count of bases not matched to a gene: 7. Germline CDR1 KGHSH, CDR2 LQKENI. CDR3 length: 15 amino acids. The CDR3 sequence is CASSAPGQGSYEQYF. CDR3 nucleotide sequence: TGTGCCAGCTCCGCCCCGGGACAGGGTTCCTACGAGCAGTACTTC. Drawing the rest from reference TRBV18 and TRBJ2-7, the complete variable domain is NAGVMQNPRHLVRRRGQEARLRCSPMKGHSHVYWYRQLPEEGLKFMVYLQKENIIDESGMPKERFSAEFPKEGPSILRIQQVVRGDSAAYFCASSAPGQGSYEQYFGPGTRLTVT.

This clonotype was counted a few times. The DNA of the CDR3 is TGTGCCAGCTCACCAGGGATTGGAGAGACCCAGTACTTC. Amino acids: CASSPGIGETQYF. This chain links TRBV18 with TRBJ2-5, with D unclear. In germline, CDR1 is KGHSH, CDR2 LQKENI. V gave up 2 bases and J gave up 4 bases, with 8 bases separating them. The CDR3 is 13 amino acids.

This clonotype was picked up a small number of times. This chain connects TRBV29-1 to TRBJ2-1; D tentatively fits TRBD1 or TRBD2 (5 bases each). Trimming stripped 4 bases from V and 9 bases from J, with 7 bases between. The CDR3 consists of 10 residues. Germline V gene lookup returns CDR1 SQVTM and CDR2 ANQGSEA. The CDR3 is CSVGGIEQFF. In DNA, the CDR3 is TGCAGCGTTGGGGGGATTGAGCAGTTCTTC.